The clone carrying this T cell receptor (beta chain) was recorded once. Its antigen is not known. TCRdb reprocessed the PCR reads with MiXCR, giving one entry per CDR3 protein. The sample consists of 11,000 to 15,000 distinct CDR3 sequences, more than 55% of them appearing once. PCR positivity dates ran from March to December 2020, preceding US Alpha, Beta and Delta variants. Germline V gene lookup returns CDR1 DFQATT and CDR2 SNEGSKA (reference sequence). The CDR3 loop spans 14 amino acids. V lost 3 bases, J lost 2 bases, and 11 bases lay in between. The sample is drawn from a study of vaccination and CD4 T cells after COVID-19. Whole-study context: At a median around 70 days (range 14 to 241) after dose two, post-vaccine samples were obtained.

General study points: Within the convalescent patients, a median roughly 87% of the SARS-CoV-2-reactive clones were ones that appeared only post-vaccination. The authors identified 304 of 307 vaccine-specific clones in convalescent patients as spike mono-reactive.

The input for sequencing was CD4+ T cells from blood, taken after SARS-CoV-2 vaccination. The chain is built from TRBV20-1 and TRBJ1-3; D gene ambiguous. The TCR originated in a human donor who had recovered from COVID-19. The CDR3 coding sequence is TGCAGTGCTAGCGCGGATGGGCCTGGAAACACCATATATTTT. Its translation is CSASADGPGNTIYF.